The clone carrying this T cell receptor (beta chain) showed up many times. The antigen remains undetermined. The data belong to a study of T cells in Graves' hyperthyroidism and ophthalmopathy. Study conclusions and caveats: Within blood appeared most thyroid clonotypes that had expanded above 0.001. A model of 13 V-J features distinguished ophthalmopathy from stable hyperthyroidism.

The study excluded patients with uncontrolled infection, other autoimmune disease, pregnancy or lactation. Diagnosis relied on clinical symptoms, serum thyroxine and TRAb, thyroid ultrasound and orbital computed tomography. RNA transcripts were the template for amplifying TCR beta CDR3 regions. A first-round RT-PCR of the TCR CDR3 used the HTBI primer set. TCRdb re-derived calls from the multiplex PCR reads in MiXCR, one entry per CDR3 protein. The sample lists under 350,000 distinct CDR3 sequences, over 15% occurring once. This receptor was identified in a woman between 55 and 75 years old with Graves' ophthalmopathy. Sequenced material: blood.

The CDR3 loop reads CASTPHLRAEKLFF. CDR3 nucleotide sequence: TGTGCCAGCACCCCCCACCTAAGGGCGGAAAAACTGTTTTTT. This sequence joins TRBV6-1 and TRBJ1-4; no reliable D call. The CDR3 sequence is 14 residues long. The V end was cut by 7 bases, the J end by 8 bases, with 17 bases between. Germline loops: CDR1 MNHNS, CDR2 SASEGT.